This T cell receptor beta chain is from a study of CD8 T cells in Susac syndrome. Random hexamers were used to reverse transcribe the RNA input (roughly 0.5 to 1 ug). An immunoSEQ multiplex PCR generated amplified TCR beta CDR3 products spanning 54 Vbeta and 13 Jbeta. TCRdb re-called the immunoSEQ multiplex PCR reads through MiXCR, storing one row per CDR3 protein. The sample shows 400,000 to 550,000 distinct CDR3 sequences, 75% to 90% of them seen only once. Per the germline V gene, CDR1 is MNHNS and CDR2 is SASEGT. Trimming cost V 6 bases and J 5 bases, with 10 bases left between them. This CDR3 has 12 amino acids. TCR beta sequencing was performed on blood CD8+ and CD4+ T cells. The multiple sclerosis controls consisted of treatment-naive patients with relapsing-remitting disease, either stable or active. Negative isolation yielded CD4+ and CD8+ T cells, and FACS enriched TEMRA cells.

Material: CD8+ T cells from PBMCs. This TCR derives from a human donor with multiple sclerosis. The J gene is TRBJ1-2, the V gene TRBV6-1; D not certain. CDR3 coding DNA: TGTGCCAGCAGACTCCTCAATTATGGCTACACCTTC. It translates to CASRLLNYGYTF.